Given below is one T cell receptor (beta chain) in context. This entry comes from a study of blood T cell repertoires in COVID-19. This CDR3 spans 17 amino acids. Germline CDR1 SGHNT, CDR2 YYREEE (reference sequence). Deletions cut 4 bases from V and 1 base from J, with 21 bases between. Those enrolled in Seattle joined during active infection and were followed longitudinally afterward. Original processing methods: By means of reference gene primer amplification, nucleated cell counts were estimated. This table comes from immunoSEQ multiplex PCR, and its TCRdb copy is limited to in-frame clones, with some not included. The V and J calls and clone size come from that table; D and trimming were worked out from the DNA. The table lists 150,000 to 200,000 clones, roughly 79% of them singletons.

The receptor was isolated from a woman older than 75 with COVID-19, enrolled during active disease. The genes are TRBV5-4 and TRBJ2-7; D is perhaps TRBD2 (7 bases). Sequencing was performed on peripheral blood. The CDR3 sequence: CASSPGAPSGNSYEQYF. CDR3 nucleotides: TGTGCCAGCAGCCCGGGGGCTCCTAGCGGCAATTCCTACGAGCAGTACTTC.